The source of this T cell receptor (beta chain) is a study of control samples from healthy donors and cancer patients. Per the germline V gene, CDR1 is KGHDR and CDR2 is SFDVKD. The CDR3 sequence is 13 residues long. V was cut by 7 bases and J by 6 bases, with 14 bases left in between. Assay: immunoSEQ multiplex PCR; the TCRdb copy retains only in-frame clones and omits some. Of 150,000 to 200,000 clones listed, roughly 94% are singletons. The gene calls are TRBV24-1 and TRBJ1-1; TRBD1 might be the D (5 bases). The receptor's source is a man in his sixties with colorectal cancer. The sample consisted of PBMCs. The CDR3 DNA reads TGTGCCACCAGGGAGGGGCTACACGCTGAAGCTTTCTTT. It is translated as CATREGLHAEAFF.